This T cell receptor (beta chain) was captured by sequencing in a study of cytomegalovirus exposure and HLA in healthy donors. Trimming stripped 6 bases from V and 3 bases from J, with 5 bases between. Germline loops: CDR1 MGHDK, CDR2 SYGVNS. This CDR3 region has 11 residues. Produced via immunoSEQ multiplex PCR; TCRdb's table is partial and in-frame only. The repertoire holds some 130,000 clones, with roughly 90% as singletons. Points on this clone: This sample also contains other DNA sequences that code for the same CDR3.

The specimen sequenced was PBMCs. This TCR was recovered from a woman aged 18-29 years in good health and CMV-seropositive. The V call is TRBV25-1, the J call TRBJ1-1; D is undetermined. The CDR3 DNA sequence: TGTGCCAGCAGAGAGGACACTGAAGCTTTCTTT. Residues: CASREDTEAFF.